Here is one T cell receptor beta chain with its context. These data belong to a study of PD-L1 blockade in urothelial cancer. Germline CDR1 is MNHNS and CDR2 is SASEGT. With 3 bases removed from V and 1 base from J, the gap between germline ends came to 9 bases. The CDR3 length is 14 residues. Assay used: immunoSEQ multiplex PCR; TCRdb lists only in-frame clones, some missing. The top ten hold 7.6% of the sample, which has 46,000 or so clones, 70% to 90% seen once. The V and J genes are TRBV6-1 and TRBJ1-1, with a tentative D call TRBD1 (5 bases). The source is a man aged 55-75 years with urothelial cancer. Sequencing was performed on PBMCs, taken around atezolizumab (anti-PD-L1) treatment. For the CDR3, the DNA is TGTGCCAGCAGTGAGGGGGGTCCGAACACTGAAGCTTTCTTT. This translates into CASSEGGPNTEAFF.